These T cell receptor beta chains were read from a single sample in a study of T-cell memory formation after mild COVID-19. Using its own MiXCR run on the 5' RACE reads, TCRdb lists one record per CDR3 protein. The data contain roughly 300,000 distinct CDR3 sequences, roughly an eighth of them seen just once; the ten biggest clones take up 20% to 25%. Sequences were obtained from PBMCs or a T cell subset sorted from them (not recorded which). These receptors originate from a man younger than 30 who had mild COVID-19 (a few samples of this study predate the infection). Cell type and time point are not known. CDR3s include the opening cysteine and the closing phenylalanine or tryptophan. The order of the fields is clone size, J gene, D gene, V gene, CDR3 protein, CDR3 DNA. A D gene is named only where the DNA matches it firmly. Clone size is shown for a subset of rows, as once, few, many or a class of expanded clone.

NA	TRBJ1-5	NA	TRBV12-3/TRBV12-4	CASSPLLNQPQHF	TGTGCCAGCAGTCCCCTTTTAAATCAGCCCCAGCATTTT
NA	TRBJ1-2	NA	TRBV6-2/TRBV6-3	CAGETRGGRGYTF	TGTGCCGGGGAGACCAGGGGAGGACGTGGCTACACCTTC
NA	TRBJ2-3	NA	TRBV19	CASRISSTDTRYF	TGTGCCAGTCGGATTTCTAGCACAGATACGCGGTATTTT
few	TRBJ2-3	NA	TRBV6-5	CASRQGIRDTQYF	TGTGCCAGCCGTCAGGGGATTAGAGATACGCAGTATTTT
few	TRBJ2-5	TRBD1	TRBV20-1	CSVRTGVLETQYF	TGCAGTGTTAGGACAGGGGTATTAGAGACCCAGTACTTC
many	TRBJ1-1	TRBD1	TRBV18	CASSQATTGNAEAFF	TGTGCCAGCTCTCAAGCAACGACAGGGAATGCTGAAGCTTTCTTT
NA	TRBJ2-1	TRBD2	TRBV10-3	CATTSSGGTEQFF	TGTGCCACCACTTCTAGCGGAGGGACTGAGCAGTTCTTC
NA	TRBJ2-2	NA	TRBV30	CAWSGHRGGPGELFF	TGTGCCTGGAGTGGTCACAGGGGAGGGCCCGGGGAGCTGTTTTTT
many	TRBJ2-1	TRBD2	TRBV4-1	CASSHDPILAGSYNEQFF	TGCGCCAGCAGCCACGACCCGATCCTAGCGGGATCCTACAATGAGCAGTTCTTC
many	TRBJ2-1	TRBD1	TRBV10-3	CAISSSGTGGSYNEQFF	TGTGCCATCAGTTCCTCCGGGACAGGGGGCTCCTACAATGAGCAGTTCTTC
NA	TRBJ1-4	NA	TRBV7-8	CASSPSGANEKLFF	TGTGCCAGCAGCCCGAGTGGGGCTAATGAAAAACTGTTTTTT
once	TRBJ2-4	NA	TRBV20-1	CSAMSGLAKNIQYF	TGCAGTGCTATGAGCGGTCTAGCCAAAAACATTCAGTACTTC
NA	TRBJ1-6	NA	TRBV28	CASRPQGSYSPLHF	TGTGCCAGCAGACCCCAGGGGTCCTACTCACCCCTCCACTTT
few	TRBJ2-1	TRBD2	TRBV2	CASNSGGSALLEQFF	TGTGCCAGCAACTCCGGGGGGTCAGCACTTCTAGAGCAGTTCTTC
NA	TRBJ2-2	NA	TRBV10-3	CAIAAGNTGELFF	TGTGCCATCGCGGCAGGGAACACCGGGGAGCTGTTTTTT
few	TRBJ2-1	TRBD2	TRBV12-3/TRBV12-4	CASRYRRGAYNEQFF	TGTGCCAGCAGGTATCGGCGGGGGGCTTACAATGAGCAGTTCTTC
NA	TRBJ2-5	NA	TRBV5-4	CATQESGETQYF	TGTGCCACCCAGGAGTCGGGGGAGACCCAGTACTTC
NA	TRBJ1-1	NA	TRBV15	CATHAGPENTEAFF	TGTGCCACCCACGCAGGCCCGGAGAACACTGAAGCTTTCTTT
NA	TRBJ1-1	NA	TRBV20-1	CSARAGAGTEAFF	TGCAGTGCCCGGGCAGGGGCAGGGACTGAAGCTTTCTTT
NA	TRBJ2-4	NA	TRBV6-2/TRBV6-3	CASSYSGPQNIQYF	TGTGCCAGCAGTTACTCGGGGCCTCAAAACATTCAGTACTTC
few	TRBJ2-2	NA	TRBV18	CASSLDGYTGELFF	TGTGCCAGCTCACTGGACGGGTACACCGGGGAGCTGTTTTTT
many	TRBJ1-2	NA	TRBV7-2	CASSNNYGYTF	TGTGCCAGCAGCAATAACTATGGCTACACCTTC
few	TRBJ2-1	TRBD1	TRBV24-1	CATRSTGEMVDEQFF	TGTGCCACCAGATCGACAGGGGAGATGGTGGATGAGCAGTTCTTC
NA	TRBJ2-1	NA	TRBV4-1	CASSRPREVYNEQFF	TGCGCCAGCAGTCGACCTCGGGAAGTTTACAATGAGCAGTTCTTC
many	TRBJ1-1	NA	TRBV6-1	CASTTTVSGFF	TGTGCCAGCACTACCACAGTATCGGGTTTCTTT
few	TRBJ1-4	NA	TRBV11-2	CASSLEGAGEKLFF	TGTGCCAGCAGCTTAGAAGGGGCTGGAGAAAAACTGTTTTTT
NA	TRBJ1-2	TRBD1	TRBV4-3	CASSQDLPTGPYGYTF	TGCGCCAGCAGCCAAGATCTCCCGACAGGGCCCTATGGCTACACCTTC
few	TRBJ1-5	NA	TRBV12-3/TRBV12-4	CASSLFSQPQHF	TGTGCCAGCAGTTTATTCAGCCAGCCCCAGCATTTT
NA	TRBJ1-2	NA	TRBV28	CASSRAAPSGYTF	TGTGCCAGCAGCCGGGCGGCACCTAGTGGCTACACCTTC
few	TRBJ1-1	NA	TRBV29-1	CSSLEQGFLNTEAFF	TGCAGCTCCTTAGAGCAGGGTTTTCTGAACACTGAAGCTTTCTTT
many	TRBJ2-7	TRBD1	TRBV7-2	CASSFDDRAPYEQYF	TGTGCCAGCAGCTTCGACGACAGGGCACCCTACGAGCAGTACTTC
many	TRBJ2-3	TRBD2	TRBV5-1	CASSEGLAVPTDTQYF	TGCGCCAGCAGCGAGGGACTAGCGGTTCCCACAGATACGCAGTATTTT
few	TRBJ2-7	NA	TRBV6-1	CASSPTTWRGSYEQYF	TGTGCCAGCAGCCCGACCACATGGAGGGGCTCCTACGAGCAGTACTTC
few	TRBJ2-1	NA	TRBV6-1	CASSERTEVYNEQFF	TGTGCCAGCAGCGAAAGGACAGAAGTTTACAATGAGCAGTTCTTC
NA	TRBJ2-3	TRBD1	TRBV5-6	CASSFGQGTDTQYF	TGTGCCAGCAGCTTCGGACAGGGGACAGATACGCAGTATTTT
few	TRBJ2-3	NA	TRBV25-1	CASTWGFADTQYF	TGTGCCAGCACCTGGGGGTTCGCCGATACGCAGTATTTT
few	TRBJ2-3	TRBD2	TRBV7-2	CASSLGTSGRTDTQYF	TGTGCCAGCAGCTTAGGCACTAGCGGACGCACAGATACGCAGTATTTT
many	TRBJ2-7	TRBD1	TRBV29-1	CSGTRQGHYEQYF	TGCAGCGGCACCAGACAGGGGCACTACGAGCAGTACTTC
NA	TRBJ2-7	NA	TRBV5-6	CASSPGVARYEQYF	TGTGCCAGCAGCCCGGGGGTAGCTCGGTACGAGCAGTACTTC
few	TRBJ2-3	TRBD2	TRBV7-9	CASVPLTSGGTDTQYF	TGTGCCAGCGTCCCCCTCACTAGCGGGGGCACAGATACGCAGTATTTT
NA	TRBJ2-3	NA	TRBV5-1	CASSLVAGAPNTQYF	TGCGCCAGCAGCTTGGTGGCGGGGGCCCCAAATACGCAGTATTTT
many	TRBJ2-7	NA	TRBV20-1	CSATTYRSSYEQYF	TGCAGTGCTACCACCTACAGGAGCTCCTACGAGCAGTACTTC
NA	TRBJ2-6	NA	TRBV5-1	CASRVGTMAGANVLTF	TGCGCCAGCAGAGTGGGTACGATGGCTGGGGCCAACGTCCTGACTTTC
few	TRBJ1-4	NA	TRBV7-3	CASSLYAGGKLFF	TGTGCCAGCAGCTTATATGCTGGAGGAAAACTGTTTTTT
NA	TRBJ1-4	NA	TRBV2	CASSLSREKLFF	TGTGCCAGCAGTCTTAGCCGTGAAAAACTGTTTTTT
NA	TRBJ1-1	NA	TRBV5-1	CASSLDGVEDRNTEAFF	TGCGCCAGCAGCTTGGACGGGGTGGAGGATCGGAACACTGAAGCTTTCTTT
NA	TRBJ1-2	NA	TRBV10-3	CAINYREGNRGYTF	TGTGCCATCAACTATAGGGAGGGAAACAGGGGCTACACCTTC
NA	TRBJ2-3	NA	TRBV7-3	CASSAGDSGTDTQYF	TGTGCCAGCAGCGCCGGGGACTCCGGCACAGATACGCAGTATTTT
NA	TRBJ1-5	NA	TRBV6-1	CASSVGQPNQPQHF	TGTGCCAGCAGCGTCGGACAGCCCAATCAGCCCCAGCATTTT
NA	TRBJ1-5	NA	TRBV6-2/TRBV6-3	CASRRPEGEGEHF	TGTGCCAGCAGACGGCCCGAGGGGGAAGGGGAACATTTT
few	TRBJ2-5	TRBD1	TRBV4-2	CASSQGQQQETQYF	TGTGCCAGCAGTCAGGGACAGCAACAAGAGACCCAGTACTTC
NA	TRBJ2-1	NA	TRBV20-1	CSARFWESQGEQFF	TGCAGTGCTAGGTTTTGGGAGAGCCAGGGTGAGCAGTTCTTC
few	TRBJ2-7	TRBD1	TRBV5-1	CASTQGGPPYEQYF	TGCGCCAGCACCCAAGGGGGCCCACCCTACGAGCAGTACTTC
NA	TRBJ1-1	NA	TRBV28	CASSEPVFMNTEAFF	TGTGCCAGCAGTGAGCCAGTCTTCATGAACACTGAAGCTTTCTTT
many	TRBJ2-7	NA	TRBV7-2	CASTSTGHGGEQYF	TGTGCCAGCACCTCGACGGGGCATGGAGGCGAGCAGTACTTC
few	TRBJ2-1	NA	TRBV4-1	CASSPPPRGRYNEQFF	TGCGCCAGCAGCCCGCCGCCCAGGGGCCGCTACAATGAGCAGTTCTTC
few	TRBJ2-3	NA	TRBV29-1	CSVEFAASTDTQYF	TGCAGCGTTGAGTTTGCGGCTAGCACAGATACGCAGTATTTT
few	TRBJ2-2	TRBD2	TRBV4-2	CASSQGSGGVTGELFF	TGTGCCAGCAGCCAGGGCAGCGGGGGTGTCACCGGGGAGCTGTTTTTT
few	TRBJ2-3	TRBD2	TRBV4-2	CASSQGPSGGADTQYF	TGTGCCAGCAGCCAAGGTCCTAGCGGGGGCGCAGATACGCAGTATTTT
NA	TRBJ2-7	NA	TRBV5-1	CASSLHQPSGDNEQYF	TGCGCCAGCAGCTTGCACCAGCCAAGTGGGGATAACGAGCAGTACTTC